One and the same sample provided the 2 T cell receptor beta chains below, sequenced in a study of blood T cell repertoires in COVID-19. Produced via immunoSEQ multiplex PCR; TCRdb's table is partial and in-frame only. Among around 450,000 clones listed, 80% to 90% were seen once. The sample comprised peripheral blood. The receptors originated from a woman younger than 45 with acute or convalescent COVID-19.

This chain connects TRBV28 to TRBJ2-1, with 9 bases matching TRBD1. CDR1 is MDHEN, CDR2 SYDVKM, per germline. V trimming: 7 bases; J trimming: 5 bases; junction bases outside the gene matches: 6. This CDR3 spans 14 amino acids. DNA for the CDR3: TGTGCCAGCAAACAGGGGGCGATAGACAATGAGCAGTTCTTC. It yields the protein CASKQGAIDNEQFF.

The chain recombines TRBV5-1 with TRBJ2-1; 13 bases are a match to TRBD2. The CDR3 totals 16 residues. The germline gives CDR1 SGHRS, CDR2 YFSETQ. Trimming took 4 bases from V and 6 from J; bases not matched to a gene: 7. The CDR3 loop reads CASSVGLAGLANEQFF. DNA of the CDR3: TGCGCCAGCAGCGTGGGACTAGCGGGACTGGCCAATGAGCAGTTCTTC. The full variable domain, rest sourced from reference TRBV5-1 and TRBJ2-1, is KAGVTQTPRYLIKTRGQQVTLSCSPISGHRSVSWYQQTPGQGLQFLFEYFSETQRNKGNFPGRFSGRQFSNSRSEMNVSTLELGDSALYLCASSVGLAGLANEQFFGPGTRLTVL.